Sequencing of this T cell receptor beta chain was carried out in a study of blood T cells in healthy people across ages. Overall study findings and caveats: Long-lived donors had more naive CD4+ cells and higher diversity than aged donors. Roughly linear declines in TCR beta diversity per million T cells occurred with age. Total diversity from one million sequenced T cells was likely underestimated.

The CDR3 has 13 residues. From germline, CDR1 is SQVTM and CDR2 ANQGSEA. Trimming pared 2 bases from V and 8 bases from J, leaving 13 bases between. A J-beta primer mix and a sample-barcoded 5' primer were used in a second PCR of about 7 to 12 cycles. Each CDR3 protein gets one entry after TCRdb re-called the 5' RACE reads with MiXCR. The sample carries roughly 560,000 distinct CDR3 sequences, 20% to 30% recorded once. This clonotype was seen a few times. Its antigen is not identified. These same records also appear under a second study, on T cells of mothers and their children. Per that paper: Slightly higher, non-significant overlap characterized related mother-child pairs relative to unrelated pairs.

What was sequenced was blood. The sequence was obtained from a boy aged 10-17 years in good health. The V gene is TRBV29-1, the J gene TRBJ2-1, with D hard to call. The CDR3 bases are TGCAGCGTTGAACCCCTCGCGGTCTATGAGCAGTTCTTC. It is translated as CSVEPLAVYEQFF.